The 2 T cell receptor beta chains below come from one sample, sequenced in a study of T cells in Graves' hyperthyroidism and ophthalmopathy. Authors of the study amplified TCR beta CDR3 regions from RNA transcripts. First-round RT-PCR targeting the TCR CDR3 was performed with the HTBI primer set. A single record per CDR3 protein comes from TCRdb applying MiXCR to the multiplex PCR reads. This sample has approximately 430,000 distinct CDR3 sequences, with less than 20% found just once. Sequencing was performed on blood. Receptors originate from a woman between 18 and 29 years old with Graves' hyperthyroidism.

The chain joins TRBV20-1 to TRBJ2-1, with 9 bases aligning to TRBD2. With V trimmed by 4 bases and J by 1 base, 17 bases remained unmatched. Germline lookup yields CDR1 DFQATT and CDR2 SNEGSKA (reference sequence). There are 19 residues in the CDR3. The CDR3 sequence: CSATPPGTSSLLSYNEQFF. The CDR3 coding sequence is TGCAGTGCTACCCCACCAGGGACTAGCAGCCTATTGTCCTACAATGAGCAGTTCTTC.

This clonotype was observed at least ten times. This rearrangement joins TRBV15 to TRBJ1-2; 9 nucleotides align to TRBD1. V lost 5 bases, J lost 3 bases, and 7 bases stayed unmatched. There are 15 residues in the CDR3. Germline-derived CDR1 and CDR2 are LNHNV and YYDKDF (reference sequence). CDR3 residues: CATSPDRGRHYGYTF. Here the CDR3 DNA reads TGTGCCACCAGCCCGGACAGGGGCCGTCACTATGGCTACACCTTC.